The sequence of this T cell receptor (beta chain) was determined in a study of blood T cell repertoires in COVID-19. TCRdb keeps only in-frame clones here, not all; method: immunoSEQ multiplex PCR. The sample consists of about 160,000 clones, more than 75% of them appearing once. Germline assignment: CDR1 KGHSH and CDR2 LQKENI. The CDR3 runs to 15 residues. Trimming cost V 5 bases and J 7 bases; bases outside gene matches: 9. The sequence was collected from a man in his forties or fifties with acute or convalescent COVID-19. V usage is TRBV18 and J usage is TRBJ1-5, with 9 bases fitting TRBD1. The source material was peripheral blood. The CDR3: CASSTTDRGDQPQHF. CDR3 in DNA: TGTGCCAGCTCAACCACGGACAGGGGCGACCAGCCCCAGCATTTT.